The 18 T cell receptor beta chains listed next were all sequenced from one sample in a study of response to subunit inactivated influenza vaccine. TCRdb used MiXCR to reprocess the RT-PCR reads, holding one entry per CDR3 protein. The table lists approximately 310,000 distinct CDR3 sequences, around a fifth of them singletons. The sequencing here drew on PBMCs from blood, taken about 20 months after vaccination. These receptors were collected from a man aged 50 to 69 who received an inactivated influenza vaccine.

This clonotype has just a few counts. The chain combines TRBV12-3 or TRBV12-4 with TRBJ2-7; the D gene is possibly TRBD1 (5 bases). This CDR3 is built from 16 residues. Deletions cut 3 bases from V and 2 bases from J, with 17 bases between. The CDR3 sequence is CASSFKYGRATYEQYF. The CDR3 coding sequence is TGTGCCAGCAGTTTTAAATATGGCAGGGCTACCTACGAGCAGTACTTC.

This clonotype was seen only a few times. This rearrangement joins TRBV19 to TRBJ2-2, with no clear D. V was shortened by 3 bases and J by 5 bases, with 13 bases between the two germline ends. CDR1 LNHDA and CDR2 SQIVND come from the germline V gene (reference sequence). The CDR3 is made up of 15 amino acids. The CDR3 DNA reads TGTGCCAGTAGTATTTCGATTGGGCCGACCGGGGAGCTGTTTTTT. Encoded protein: CASSISIGPTGELFF.

With regard to this clonotype: The junction shows a germline mismatch at one end, possibly a read error. The J gene is TRBJ1-5, the V gene TRBV9; no clear D. Germline V CDR1 and CDR2: SGDLS, YYNGEE. The CDR3 extends over 14 amino acids. The CDR3 nucleotides read TGTGCCAGCAGCGATAGGGCTAACAATCAGCCCCAGCGTTTT. This gives the protein CASSDRANNQPQRF.

This clonotype has a count of ten or more. The V call is TRBV29-1, the J call TRBJ1-4; no firm D call. This CDR3 is 11 amino acids long. Germline V CDR1 and CDR2: SQVTM, ANQGSEA. Trimming cost V 5 bases and J 5 bases, with 6 bases left between them. The CDR3: CSVWGNEKLFF. The CDR3 bases are TGCAGCGTTTGGGGAAATGAAAAACTGTTTTTT. The full variable domain, rest sourced from reference TRBV29-1 and TRBJ1-4, is SAVISQKPSRDICQRGTSLTIQCQVDSQVTMMFWYRQQPGQSLTLIATANQGSEATYESGFVIDKFPISRPNLTFSTLTVSNMSPEDSSIYLCSVWGNEKLFFGSGTQLSVL.

The rearrangement links TRBV12-3 or TRBV12-4 to TRBJ1-5, with a possible D match to TRBD1 (6 bases). This CDR3 spans 14 amino acids. V was trimmed by 3 bases and J by 9 bases, leaving 15 bases between them. The CDR3 nucleotides are TGTGCCAGCAGTTTGGGGGGGGCGGGTTCGCCCCAGCATTTT. Amino acids: CASSLGGAGSPQHF.

There are a few counts of this clonotype. The chain uses TRBV29-1 and TRBJ2-7; tentative D call: TRBD1 (5 bases). The CDR3 consists of 11 residues. Trimming stripped 6 bases from V and 3 bases from J, with 9 bases between. Per germline, CDR1 SQVTM and CDR2 ANQGSEA. The CDR3 sequence is CSVRQSYEQYF. The CDR3 DNA reads TGCAGCGTACGACAGAGCTACGAGCAGTACTTC.

A few counts support this clonotype. The chain combines TRBV20-1 with TRBJ1-2; possible D gene TRBD1, 5 bases. The V gene's germline CDR1 is DFQATT and CDR2 SNEGSKA (reference sequence). The V end lost 5 bases, the J end lost 5 bases, and 12 bases lay between the germline ends. CDR3 length: 12 amino acids. The DNA for the CDR3 is TGCAGTGCTCGCGGGGCTGGATATGGCTACACCTTC. Translation gives CSARGAGYGYTF.

V is TRBV23-1 and J is TRBJ1-4, with TRBD1 as a possible D gene (5 bases). TRBV23-1 is identified as an open reading frame with a role that is uncertain. V was trimmed by 8 bases and J by 8 bases, leaving 18 bases between them. The CDR3 spans 14 residues. The CDR3 spells CASPFGRVAEKLFF. The CDR3 DNA reads TGCGCCAGCCCGTTTGGCAGGGTGGCCGAAAAACTGTTTTTT.

The chain joins TRBV15 to TRBJ1-1; D call uncertain. The germline gives CDR1 LNHNV, CDR2 YYDKDF (reference sequence). The CDR3 length is 12 residues. The germline V and J ends were trimmed by 1 base and 8 bases, with 8 bases remaining between them. The CDR3 spells CATSRVTQEAFF. The CDR3 DNA reads TGTGCCACCAGCAGAGTGACGCAAGAAGCTTTCTTT. The full variable domain, with the rest looked up from reference TRBV15 and TRBJ1-1, is DAMVIQNPRYQVTQFGKPVTLSCSQTLNHNVMYWYQQKSSQAPKLLFHYYDKDFNNEADTPDNFQSRRPNTSFCFLDIRSPGLGDTAMYLCATSRVTQEAFFGQGTRLTVV.

In this sample, this clonotype turned up a few times. The chain combines TRBV19 with TRBJ2-3; 13 bases are shared with TRBD2. This CDR3 region has 13 residues. Germline-derived CDR1 and CDR2 are LNHDA and SQIVND (reference sequence). The V and J ends lost 11 bases and 6 bases, in that order; junction bases with no gene match: 5. CDR3 DNA sequence: TGTGCCCCACTAGCGGGAGGGCCGGATACGCAGTATTTT. Translating it yields CAPLAGGPDTQYF.

This clonotype came up many times. The chain has TRBV7-9 and TRBJ1-1; no reliable D call. The germline gives CDR1 SEHNR, CDR2 FQNEAQ (reference sequence). V gave up 0 bases and J gave up 4 bases, with 9 bases separating them. This CDR3 comprises 14 residues. The CDR3 protein is CASSLAYGGTEAFF. CDR3 sequence (DNA): TGTGCCAGCAGCTTAGCGTATGGAGGCACTGAAGCTTTCTTT.

Turning to this clonotype: This clone may be a read error of a much larger clone one base away. The rearrangement links TRBV20-1 to TRBJ1-2, with D possibly being TRBD1 (5 bases). This CDR3 spans 16 amino acids. In germline, CDR1 is DFQATT, CDR2 SNEGSKA (reference sequence). In nucleotides, the CDR3 is TGCAGTGCTAGAGACGGGACGGGGAGACGGAGCTATGGCGACACCTTC. The encoded protein is CSARDGTGRRSYGDTF.

This clonotype came up a few times. The genes are TRBV4-2 and TRBJ1-2; D unclear. The CDR3 loop spans 14 amino acids. Germline CDR1 LGHNA, CDR2 YNFKEQ. V shed 5 bases and J shed 0 bases, with 10 bases lying between them. Written as DNA, the CDR3 is TGTGCCAGCAGCATTTCCGGGACTAACTATGGCTACACCTTC. Its protein product is CASSISGTNYGYTF.

This clonotype was found many times. The chain joins TRBV4-2 to TRBJ2-1, with D tentatively TRBD2 (6 bases). The CDR3 has 16 amino acids. Germline V gene data show CDR1 as LGHNA and CDR2 as YNFKEQ. V was pared by 1 base and J by 6 bases, with 16 bases between. CDR3 sequence: CASSQGGLGVFNEQFF. DNA of the CDR3: TGTGCCAGCAGCCAAGGGGGACTGGGGGTCTTCAATGAGCAGTTCTTC.

The sample holds a few counts of this clonotype. The chain recombines TRBV4-1 with TRBJ1-6; unclear D gene. CDR3 length equals 15 residues. Germline CDR1 MGHRA, CDR2 YSYEKL. V lost 0 bases and J lost 7, with 10 bases in between. CDR3 bases: TGCGCCAGCAGCCAAGATCGGACGGAGAATTCACCCCTCCACTTT. It yields the protein CASSQDRTENSPLHF.

This clonotype was observed many times. The rearrangement uses TRBV4-1 and TRBJ1-5, with D perhaps matching TRBD1 (5 bases). V gave up 4 bases and J gave up 1 base, with 8 bases separating them. From germline, CDR1 is MGHRA and CDR2 YSYEKL. The CDR3 sequence is 14 residues long. The CDR3 DNA reads TGCGCCAGCAGCCCCGGACACAGCAATCAGCCCCAGCATTTT. This encodes CASSPGHSNQPQHF.

This clonotype was recorded once. V and J are TRBV7-8 and TRBJ2-2, with D perhaps TRBD1 (6 bases). The germline V and J ends were trimmed by 5 bases and 5 bases, with 12 bases remaining between them. In germline, CDR1 is SGHVS, CDR2 FQNEAQ. This CDR3 has 14 amino acids. The CDR3: CASSVRTDTGELFF. CDR3 nucleotide sequence: TGTGCCAGCAGCGTTCGGACAGATACCGGGGAGCTGTTTTTT.

In its sample, this clonotype was seen many times. J is TRBJ1-5 and V is TRBV3-1, with D possibly being TRBD1 (5 bases). The CDR3 contains 14 residues. Trimming took 4 bases from V and 6 from J, leaving 13 bases between them. CDR1 and CDR2 from the germline V gene are LGHDT and YNNKEL (reference sequence). DNA of the CDR3: TGTGCCAGCAGCCCCTCGGGGGGGACTCAGCCCCAGCATTTT. Translating gives CASSPSGGTQPQHF.